The present T cell receptor beta chain was sequenced within a study of blood T cell repertoires in COVID-19. The V segment lost 4 bases and the J segment 13 bases; nucleotides outside the gene matches: 8. Germline-derived CDR1 and CDR2 are SGDLS and YYNGEE. The length of the CDR3 is 13 residues. The assay was immunoSEQ multiplex PCR, and TCRdb's table has in-frame clones only and misses some. This sample carries about 97,000 clones, approximately 78% of them seen once, and the ten largest clones take 9.8%. Sequenced: peripheral blood. This sequence originates from a man aged 60 to 69 with active or convalescent COVID-19. The rearrangement uses TRBV9 and TRBJ2-1; 10 nucleotides line up with TRBD2. Here the CDR3 reads CASSSGLAALQFF. In DNA, the CDR3 is TGTGCCAGCAGCTCCGGACTAGCGGCCCTTCAGTTCTTC.